Each of the 13 T cell receptor beta chains below was sequenced from the same sample in a study of CXCR3-negative and CXCR3-positive naive CD8 T cells. With UMI labels, 5' RACE was used to prepare the TRB cDNA libraries. Each CDR3 protein gets one entry in TCRdb, which reprocessed the 5' RACE reads and gives no DNA. Recorded for this sample: approximately 41,000 distinct CDR3 sequences. Material: memory CD8+ T cells from blood. These receptors were taken from a human donor in good health. Some clones in this sample may be carry-over from other donors' samples.

The chain is built from TRBV14 and TRBJ2-5; TCRdb's D call, TRBD2, is unchecked because there is no DNA. This CDR3 has 17 amino acids. The germline V gene encodes CDR1 SGHDN and CDR2 FVKESK. CDR3 residues: CASSQDRAGTSRETQYF.

This rearrangement joins TRBV29-1 to TRBJ1-1; without DNA, the TCRdb call of TRBD1 cannot be checked. Germline values: CDR1 SQVTM, CDR2 ANQGSEA. There are 14 residues in the CDR3. This CDR3 is CSAVKGSADTEAFF.

The rearrangement joins TRBV14 to TRBJ1-2. Germline lookup yields CDR1 SGHDN and CDR2 FVKESK. This CDR3 contains 13 residues. The chain's CDR3 is CASSQARNYGYTF.

The chain has TRBV7-2 and TRBJ1-3. Germline lookup yields CDR1 SGHTA and CDR2 FQGNSA. This CDR3 is 15 amino acids long. CDR3 loop: CASSFELTLGNTIYF.

V gene TRBV20-1 combines with J gene TRBJ1-2; TCRdb names TRBD1, which stays unverified in the absence of DNA. The CDR3 is 15 residues long. Germline V CDR1 and CDR2: DFQATT, SNEGSKA (reference sequence). The CDR3 sequence is CSARAGDTHTGGYTF.

This chain links TRBV10-3 with TRBJ2-1; TCRdb reports TRBD2, a call that lacks DNA to check it against. Germline V CDR1 and CDR2: ENHRY, SYGVKD. This CDR3 has 14 residues. The CDR3 loop is CAIRPLAGSIEQFF.

This chain connects TRBV29-1 to TRBJ2-5; the D call of TRBD1 rests on TCRdb alone, since no DNA is present to check it. CDR3 length: 11 amino acids. Germline CDR1 and CDR2: SQVTM and ANQGSEA. CDR3 loop: CSVPLGGPQYF.

The V gene is TRBV6-5, the J gene TRBJ2-7; the TCRdb D gene call, TRBD1, has no DNA to confirm it. The V gene's germline CDR1 is MNHEY and CDR2 SVGAGI. The CDR3 runs 13 residues. The CDR3 region is CASSYGTDYEQYF.

This rearrangement joins TRBV6-5 to TRBJ1-2; TCRdb lists TRBD1, though no DNA is available to test this call. In germline, CDR1 is MNHEY, CDR2 SVGAGI. The CDR3 extends over 13 amino acids. The CDR3: CASRTDRNYGYTF.

The chain employs TRBV4-2 and TRBJ2-4; there is no DNA to check the TCRdb D call of TRBD2. This CDR3 has 20 amino acids. Germline CDR1 is LGHNA and CDR2 is YNFKEQ. This CDR3 reads CASSQEWLAGATLAKNIQYF.

The chain joins TRBV29-1 to TRBJ2-2; as DNA is missing, the TRBD2 call by TCRdb cannot be tested. Germline-derived CDR1 and CDR2 are SQVTM and ANQGSEA. This CDR3 has 14 amino acids. The CDR3 reads CSAGLADNTGELFF.

V is TRBV5-1 and J is TRBJ1-3; no DNA is available, so the TRBD1 call from TCRdb remains unchecked. This CDR3 has 12 residues. Per the germline V gene, CDR1 is SGHRS and CDR2 is YFSETQ. The CDR3 region is CASGGPGNTIYF.

V usage is TRBV5-1 and J usage is TRBJ2-1. Germline V CDR1 and CDR2: SGHRS, YFSETQ. This CDR3 is built from 17 residues. CDR3 protein: CASSLGGDLSSYNEQFF.